This T cell receptor (beta chain) originates from a study of graft-versus-host responses after intestinal transplantation. Assay used: immunoSEQ multiplex PCR; TCRdb lists only in-frame clones, some missing. The sample has around 100,000 clones, approximately 90% seen once. General observations from the study: Some GvH clones were seen earlier in gut or blood, suggesting intestinal origin.

Note on this clone: The antigen is undetermined.

V lost 3 bases, J lost 4 bases, and 9 bases lay in between. CDR3 length: 13 residues. Germline V gives CDR1 MNHEY, CDR2 SVGAGI. The material was unstimulated CD4+ T cells sorted from spleen or lymph node cells, obtained before transplant. The origin of this receptor is a human donor who was the organ donor for an intestinal transplant. The chain recombines TRBV6-5 with TRBJ1-2; unclear D gene. Here the CDR3 reads CASSYGRAYGYTF. The CDR3 nucleotides read TGTGCCAGCAGTTATGGAAGGGCCTATGGCTACACCTTC.